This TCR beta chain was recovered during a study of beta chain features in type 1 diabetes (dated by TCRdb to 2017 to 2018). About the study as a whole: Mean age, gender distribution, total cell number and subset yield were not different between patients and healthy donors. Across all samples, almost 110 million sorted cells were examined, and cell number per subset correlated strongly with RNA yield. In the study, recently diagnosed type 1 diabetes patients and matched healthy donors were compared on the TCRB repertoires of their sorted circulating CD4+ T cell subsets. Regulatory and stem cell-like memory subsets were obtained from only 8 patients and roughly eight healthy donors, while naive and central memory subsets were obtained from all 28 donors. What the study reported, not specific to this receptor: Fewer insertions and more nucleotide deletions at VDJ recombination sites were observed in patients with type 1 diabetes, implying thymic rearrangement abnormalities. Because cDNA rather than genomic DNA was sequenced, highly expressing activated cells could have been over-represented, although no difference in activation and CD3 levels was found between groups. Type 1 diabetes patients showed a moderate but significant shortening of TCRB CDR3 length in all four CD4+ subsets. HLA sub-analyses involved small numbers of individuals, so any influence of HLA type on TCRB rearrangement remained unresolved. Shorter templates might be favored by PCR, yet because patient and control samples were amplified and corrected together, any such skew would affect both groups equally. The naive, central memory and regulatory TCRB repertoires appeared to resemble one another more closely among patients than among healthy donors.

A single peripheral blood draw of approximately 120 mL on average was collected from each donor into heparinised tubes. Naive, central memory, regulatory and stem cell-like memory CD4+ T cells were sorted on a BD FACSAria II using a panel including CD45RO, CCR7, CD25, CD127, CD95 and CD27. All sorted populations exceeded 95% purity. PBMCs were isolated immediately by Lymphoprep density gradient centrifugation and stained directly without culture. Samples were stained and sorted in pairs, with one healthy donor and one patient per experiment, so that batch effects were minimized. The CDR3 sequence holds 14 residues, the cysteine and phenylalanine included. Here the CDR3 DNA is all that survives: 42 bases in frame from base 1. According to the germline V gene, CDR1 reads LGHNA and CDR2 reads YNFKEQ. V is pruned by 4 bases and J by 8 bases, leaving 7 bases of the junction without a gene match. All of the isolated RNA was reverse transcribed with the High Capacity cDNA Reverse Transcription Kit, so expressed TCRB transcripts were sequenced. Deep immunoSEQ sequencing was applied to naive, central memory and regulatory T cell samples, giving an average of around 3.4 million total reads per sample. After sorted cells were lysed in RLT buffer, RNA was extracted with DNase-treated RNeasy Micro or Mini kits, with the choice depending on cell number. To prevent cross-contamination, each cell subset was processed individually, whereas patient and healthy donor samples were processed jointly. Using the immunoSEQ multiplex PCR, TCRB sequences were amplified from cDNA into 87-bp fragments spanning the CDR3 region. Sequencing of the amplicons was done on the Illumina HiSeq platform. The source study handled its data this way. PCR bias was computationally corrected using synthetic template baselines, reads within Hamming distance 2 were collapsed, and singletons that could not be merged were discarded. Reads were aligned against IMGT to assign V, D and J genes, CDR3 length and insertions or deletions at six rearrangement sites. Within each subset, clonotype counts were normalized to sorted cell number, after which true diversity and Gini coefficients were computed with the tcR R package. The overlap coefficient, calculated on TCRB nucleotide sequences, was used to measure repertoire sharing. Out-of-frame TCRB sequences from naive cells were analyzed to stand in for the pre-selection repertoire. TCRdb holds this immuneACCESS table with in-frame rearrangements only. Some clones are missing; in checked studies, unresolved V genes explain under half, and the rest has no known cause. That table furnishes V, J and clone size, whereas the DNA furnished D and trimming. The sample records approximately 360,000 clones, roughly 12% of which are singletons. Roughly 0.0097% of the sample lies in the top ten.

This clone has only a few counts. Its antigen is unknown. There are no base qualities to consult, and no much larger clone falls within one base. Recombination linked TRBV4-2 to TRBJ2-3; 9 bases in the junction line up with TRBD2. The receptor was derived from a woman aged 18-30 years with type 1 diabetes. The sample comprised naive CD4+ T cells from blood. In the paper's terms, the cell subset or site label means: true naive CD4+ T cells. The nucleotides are TGTGCCAGCAGCCGGGAGCGGGAGGCGGTTACGCAGTATTTT. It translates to CASSREREAVTQYF.